The 10 T cell receptor beta chains given below trace back to one sample, sequenced in a study of CD8 T cells in Susac syndrome (dated by TCRdb to between 2018 and 2021). Receptor libraries were prepared by the immunoSEQ multiplex PCR assay. RNA was extracted using the RNeasy kit, and roughly 0.5 to 1 microgram was reverse transcribed with random hexamers. In TCRdb, the public reads were trimmed at Q25 with fastp and aligned with MiXCR, with productive beta chains retained. Rows with one shared CDR3 protein collapse into an entry with the most common genes and DNA. The sample profile shows about 200,000 distinct CDR3 sequences; approximately 95% of them were found once. More than 0.09% of the sample is held by the ten biggest clonotypes. The source material was CD4+ T cells from PBMCs. These TCRs come from a human donor with multiple sclerosis.

This clonotype was seen a few times. This chain connects TRBV30 to TRBJ2-5; TRBD1 matches at 8 bases. The CDR3 runs 15 residues. With 6 bases clipped from V and 2 bases from J, the junction kept 11 bases outside the gene matches. Germline lookup yields CDR1 GTSNPN and CDR2 SVGIG (reference sequence). CDR3 region: CACRSNRGFQETQYF. The CDR3 nucleotides are TGTGCCTGCCGCTCAAACAGGGGGTTTCAAGAGACCCAGTACTTC.

The chain couples TRBV20-1 to TRBJ1-6, with D uncertain. This CDR3 has 14 residues. Trimming stripped 5 bases from V and 7 bases from J, with 15 bases between. CDR1 is DFQATT and CDR2 is SNEGSKA in the germline V gene (reference sequence). Written as DNA, the CDR3 is TGCAGTGCTTCAACCGGGCCCGGGAATTCACCCCTCCACTTT. It specifies CSASTGPGNSPLHF.

The J gene is TRBJ1-2, the V gene TRBV29-1, with D perhaps TRBD1 (5 bases). The V gene's germline CDR1 is SQVTM and CDR2 ANQGSEA. There are 12 residues in the CDR3. Trimming took 3 bases from V and 9 from J, leaving 14 bases between them. The DNA for the CDR3 is TGCAGCGTTGACAAGGGGCCTGATAGCTACACCTTC. This sequence encodes CSVDKGPDSYTF.

V gene TRBV3-1 combines with J gene TRBJ2-3; D not certain. Germline V gene sequence: CDR1 LGHDT, CDR2 YNNKEL (reference sequence). This CDR3 has 13 residues. V lost 1 base, J lost 1 base, and 3 bases lay in between. This CDR3 is CASSQGGTDTQYF. The DNA for the CDR3 is TGTGCCAGCAGCCAAGGGGGCACAGATACGCAGTATTTT.

V and J are TRBV20-1 and TRBJ2-1; a possible D gene is TRBD2 (6 bases). CDR1 and CDR2 from the germline V gene are DFQATT and SNEGSKA (reference sequence). The ends were cut back, 3 bases at V and 0 bases at J, with 15 bases in the middle. This CDR3 region has 16 residues. The CDR3 region has the DNA TGCAGTGCTAGTGGAGGGGACCGGAGCTCCTACAATGAGCAGTTCTTC. Protein sequence: CSASGGDRSSYNEQFF.

The chain uses TRBV28 and TRBJ1-1, with D possibly TRBD1 on 5 matching bases. This CDR3 is built from 12 residues. CDR1 is MDHEN and CDR2 is SYDVKM in the germline V gene. V was shortened by 7 bases and J by 3 bases, with 9 bases between the two germline ends. CDR3 in DNA: TGTGCCAGCATCCAGGGCTACACTGAAGCTTTCTTT. Its protein product is CASIQGYTEAFF.

The V call is TRBV29-1, the J call TRBJ2-3, with 8 bases lining up with TRBD2. Per the germline V gene, CDR1 is SQVTM and CDR2 is ANQGSEA. V lost 1 base to trimming and J lost 0 bases; unmatched junction nucleotides: 6. The CDR3 totals 16 residues. CDR3 coding DNA: TGCAGCGTTGAAGGAGGGCGGGGGGTTAGCACAGATACGCAGTATTTT. It yields the protein CSVEGGRGVSTDTQYF.

This rearrangement joins TRBV29-1 to TRBJ1-2; weak D call: TRBD1 (5 bases). Germline V gene lookup returns CDR1 SQVTM and CDR2 ANQGSEA. This CDR3 comprises 13 residues. V was shortened by 3 bases and J by 4 bases, with 12 bases between the two germline ends. The chain's CDR3 is CSVEAVRGYGYTF. For the CDR3, the DNA is TGCAGCGTTGAGGCCGTTAGGGGCTATGGCTACACCTTC.

CDR3 amino acids: CATSRDARDGNEQYF. Here the CDR3 DNA reads TGTGCCACCAGCAGAGATGCACGGGACGGGAACGAGCAGTACTTC. This chain uses TRBV15 with TRBJ2-7; D possibly uses TRBD1 or TRBD2 (5 bases each). Germline CDR1 reads LNHNV; CDR2 reads YYDKDF (reference sequence). Trimming stripped 0 bases from V and 5 bases from J, with 14 bases between. The CDR3 loop spans 15 amino acids.

This clonotype was counted once. The chain employs TRBV20-1 and TRBJ2-2, with 8 bases matching TRBD1. Germline loops: CDR1 DFQATT, CDR2 SNEGSKA (reference sequence). The V segment lost 1 base and the J segment 2 bases; nucleotides outside the gene matches: 6. The CDR3 length is 16 residues. The CDR3 bases are TGCAGTGCTAGAGCCAGGGGGCGCGGAAACACCGGGGAGCTGTTTTTT. As protein: CSARARGRGNTGELFF.